Detailed here is one T cell receptor (beta chain). Assay: immunoSEQ multiplex PCR; the TCRdb copy retains only in-frame clones and omits some. This sample has 65,000 to 90,000 clones; under 99% occur once, and the top ten carry approximately 0.2%. The record originates from a study of technical replicates of blood from several donors. The CDR3 consists of 16 residues. Germline V lookup: CDR1 LGHNA, CDR2 YSLEER. V lost 4 bases to trimming and J lost 7 bases; unmatched junction nucleotides: 6. The sample was T cells isolated from PBMCs. The chain links TRBV4-3 to TRBJ2-1, with 14 bases lining up with TRBD2. The TCR comes from a human donor in good health. This CDR3 is CASSPRLAGGTNEQFF. The CDR3 DNA reads as TGCGCCAGCAGCCCCCGACTAGCGGGAGGGACTAATGAGCAGTTCTTC.